Listed below are T cell receptor beta chains from one sample, sequenced in a study of blood T cells in healthy people across ages. TCRdb used MiXCR to reprocess the 5' RACE reads, holding one entry per CDR3 protein. Of approximately 1.5 million distinct CDR3 sequences listed, roughly 43% are singletons. The source material was blood. These receptors were collected from a young woman in good health. CDR3s include the opening cysteine and the closing phenylalanine or tryptophan. Each record gives: clone size, D gene, V gene, J gene, CDR3 protein. D genes are given only for firm matches. Expanded clones are given a class, and other clones once, few, many or no size at all.

>few|.|TRBV27|TRBJ2-2
CASSSYVRGNTGELFF
>few|.|TRBV7-8|TRBJ2-7
CASSKRTATYEQYF
>few|TRBD1|TRBV3-1|TRBJ2-1
CASSQEGTGHYNEQFF
>once|.|TRBV6-5|TRBJ1-1
CASSYSNLGTEAFF
>few|TRBD1|TRBV12-3/TRBV12-4|TRBJ2-6
CASSPGTGRSGANVLTF
>.|.|TRBV11-2|TRBJ1-1
CASSLRLTGRNTEAFF
>few|TRBD1|TRBV7-9|TRBJ2-7
CASSPGQVTVYEQYF
>many|.|TRBV4-1|TRBJ2-3
CASSQRSGQPYTDTQYF
>few|TRBD2|TRBV4-3|TRBJ2-1
CASSHSTSGRYNEQFF
>.|TRBD2|TRBV11-2|TRBJ2-3
CAARRGATDTQYF
>.|.|TRBV3-1|TRBJ1-1
CASSHLQGGNTEAFF
>.|.|TRBV5-1|TRBJ2-7
CASSLKGSGYEQYF
>many|TRBD1|TRBV7-9|TRBJ1-2
CASSRIQGPNYGYTF
>few|.|TRBV28|TRBJ2-5
CASSSTGTGGGQYF
>few|TRBD2|TRBV7-2|TRBJ2-5
CASSFGGSKETQYF
>.|.|TRBV5-1|TRBJ2-1
CASSCSGSPIGEQFF
>few|TRBD2|TRBV7-2|.
CASSQGRGSSYNEQYF
>.|TRBD1|TRBV7-2|TRBJ1-2
CASSTRTGDYGYTF
>many|TRBD2|TRBV7-2|TRBJ2-2
CASSLWGGRNTGELFF
>few|TRBD1|TRBV14|TRBJ1-6
CASSPGTARAGNSPLHF
>.|TRBD2|TRBV12-3/TRBV12-4|TRBJ2-3
CASRLRLAGSTDTQYF
>.|.|TRBV25-1|TRBJ2-5
CASSRDGPLQTQYF
>many|TRBD2|TRBV18|TRBJ2-5
CASSPRPGLDNEQYF
>few|.|TRBV10-3|TRBJ1-1
CAVKVDMNTEAFF
>.|.|TRBV18|TRBJ2-4
CASSAGTGSAQYF
>.|.|TRBV7-9|TRBJ1-2
CVSSLARDGNYGYTF
>few|.|TRBV20-1|TRBJ2-5
CSARDWTIWETQYF
>once|TRBD1|TRBV7-9|TRBJ1-2
CASTTGTGKLSDYGYTF
>.|.|TRBV20-1|TRBJ2-3
CSASAGTDTQYF
>.|.|TRBV5-5|TRBJ1-2
CASSFGWDSDYTF